Below are 2 T cell receptor beta chains sequenced from a single sample in a study of cytomegalovirus exposure and HLA in healthy donors (dated by TCRdb to about 2017). Libraries were prepared through the immunoSEQ multiplex PCR assay. TCRdb provides this immuneACCESS table in a form limited to in-frame rearrangements. Some clones are lacking; in checked studies, under half of them reflect an unresolved V gene, and why the rest are absent is not known. The sample profile shows approximately 81,000 clones; 93% of them were found once. The ten largest make up about 0.68% of the sample. What was sequenced was PBMCs. All receptors derive from a man between 18 and 35 years old in good health and CMV-seronegative.

This clone appeared a few times. The chain employs TRBV5-1 and TRBJ1-1, with TRBD1 as a possible D gene (6 bases). Trimming removed 1 base from V and 0 bases from J, with 10 bases in between. The V gene's germline CDR1 is SGHRS and CDR2 YFSETQ. This CDR3 is built from 15 residues. The chain's CDR3 is CASSLTGYMNTEAFF. In DNA form, the CDR3 reads TGCGCCAGCAGCTTGACAGGGTACATGAACACTGAAGCTTTCTTT.

The rearrangement uses TRBV4-2 and TRBJ1-2, with TRBD1 matching 7 bases. Germline V CDR1 and CDR2: LGHNA, YNFKEQ. The CDR3 contains 14 residues. Unmatched junction bases numbered 5, after V lost 4 bases and J lost 3 bases. CDR3 sequence (DNA): TGTGCCAGCAGCCCAGGGACAGCCGACTATGGCTACACCTTC. Translated: CASSPGTADYGYTF.